A single sample is the source of the 30 T cell receptor beta chains below, sequenced in a study of T cell clonotyping in hematopoietic cell transplantation. Time point described: recipient sample about 28 days before transplant, after cytoreduction. TCRdb's table, derived via immunoSEQ multiplex PCR, lists solely in-frame clones and lacks some. The data show some 76,000 clones, with less than 96% seen just once and under 2% held by the top ten. The sequenced sample was peripheral blood mononuclear cells, obtained before stem cell transplant. Every receptor here comes from a woman aged 45-65 years with acute myeloid leukemia. Some clones in this sample may be carry-over from other donors' samples.

The chain recombines TRBV27 with TRBJ1-1; D may be TRBD1 (5 bases). This CDR3 spans 12 amino acids. The V gene lost 7 bases and the J gene lost 3 bases, with 9 bases spanning the gap. Germline V gene data show CDR1 as MNHEY and CDR2 as SMNVEV (reference sequence). The CDR3 here is CASIRGDTEAFF. CDR3 DNA: TGTGCCAGCATCCGAGGGGACACTGAAGCTTTCTTT.

V usage is TRBV5-1 and J usage is TRBJ2-7, with TRBD1 matching 8 bases. The V gene's germline CDR1 is SGHRS and CDR2 YFSETQ. There are 14 residues in the CDR3. J lost 2 bases, V lost 3 bases, and 4 bases had no gene match. For the CDR3, the DNA is TGCGCCAGCAGCTCGACAGGGGAAGCCTACGAGCAGTACTTC. Translated: CASSSTGEAYEQYF. Full variable domain (rest looked up from reference TRBV5-1 and TRBJ2-7): KAGVTQTPRYLIKTRGQQVTLSCSPISGHRSVSWYQQTPGQGLQFLFEYFSETQRNKGNFPGRFSGRQFSNSRSEMNVSTLELGDSALYLCASSSTGEAYEQYFGPGTRLTVT.

This clone has just one count. V is TRBV13 and J is TRBJ2-7, with D possibly matching TRBD2 (7 bases). CDR3 length: 12 residues. Germline assignment: CDR1 PRHDT and CDR2 FYEKMQ (reference sequence). Deletions cut 10 bases from V and 0 bases from J, with 10 bases between. CDR3 region: CATRGASYEQYF. The DNA for the CDR3 is TGTGCCACCCGGGGGGCCTCCTACGAGCAGTACTTC. Based on the CDR3 plus reference TRBV13 and TRBJ2-7, the full variable domain is AAGVIQSPRHLIKEKRETATLKCYPIPRHDTVYWYQQGPGQDPQFLISFYEKMQSDKGSIPDRFSAQQFSDYHSELNMSSLELGDSALYFCATRGASYEQYFGPGTRLTVT.

The chain recombines TRBV10-3 with TRBJ1-6; 10 bases fit TRBD1. The CDR3 is made up of 15 amino acids. Germline V gene lookup returns CDR1 ENHRY and CDR2 SYGVKD. The V gene end was trimmed by 7 bases and the J gene end by 8 bases; junction bases not matched to a gene: 8. For the CDR3, the DNA is TGTGCCATCAACAATCTAGGGACAGGGGATTCACCCCTCCACTTT. This translates into CAINNLGTGDSPLHF.

This chain links TRBV6-6 with TRBJ1-1; no reliable D call. The CDR3 sequence is 14 residues long. V was pared by 8 bases and J by 0 bases, with 13 bases between. Germline loops: CDR1 MNHNY, CDR2 SVGAGI (reference sequence). The CDR3 is CASLPPGMNTEAFF. For the CDR3, the DNA is TGTGCCAGCCTCCCGCCAGGAATGAACACTGAAGCTTTCTTT.

This chain links TRBV5-1 with TRBJ1-1; 10 nucleotides match TRBD1. CDR3 length equals 16 residues. CDR1 and CDR2 from the germline V gene are SGHRS and YFSETQ. Trimming took 2 bases from V and 5 from J; bases not matched to a gene: 9. CDR3 DNA sequence: TGCGCCAGCAGCTTAGCTTGGACAGGGGGAGGGACTGAAGCTTTCTTT. Translating it yields CASSLAWTGGGTEAFF.

The chain uses TRBV6-5 and TRBJ1-2; TRBD1 agrees at 8 bases. The CDR3 has 14 residues. The germline V gene has CDR1 MNHEY and CDR2 SVGAGI. V gave up 5 bases and J gave up 8 bases; unmatched junction bases: 10. DNA of the CDR3: TGTGCCAGCAGTCCCAATCAGGGGGCGAGGGGCTACACCTTC. Translated, it gives CASSPNQGARGYTF.

The gene calls are TRBV10-3 and TRBJ1-2; D not resolved. Germline CDR1 is ENHRY and CDR2 is SYGVKD. The V gene lost 4 bases and the J gene lost 5 bases, with 8 bases spanning the gap. This CDR3 is built from 12 residues. CDR3 amino acids: CAISGGNYGYTF. The CDR3 bases are TGTGCCATCAGTGGAGGGAATTATGGCTACACCTTC.

The chain carries TRBV7-8 and TRBJ2-7; the match to TRBD2 covers 13 bases. Germline lookup yields CDR1 SGHVS and CDR2 FQNEAQ. The CDR3 is made up of 15 amino acids. J was trimmed by 3 bases and V by 5 bases; bases with no gene match: 4. CDR3: CASSQRTSGGYEQYF. The CDR3 DNA sequence: TGTGCCAGCAGCCAACGGACTAGCGGGGGCTACGAGCAGTACTTC.

The chain joins TRBV2 to TRBJ2-7, with a possible D match to TRBD1 (6 bases). This CDR3 region has 13 residues. Germline-derived CDR1 and CDR2 are SNHLY and FYNNEI. With 4 bases removed from V and 7 bases from J, the gap between germline ends came to 14 bases. DNA for the CDR3: TGTGCCAGCAGTGGGGGTGGGGGCGGGGAGCAGTACTTC. Its protein is CASSGGGGGEQYF.

The rearrangement joins TRBV5-1 to TRBJ2-2; D possibly matches TRBD1 or TRBD2 (6 bases each). The CDR3 length is 12 residues. In germline, CDR1 is SGHRS, CDR2 YFSETQ. Trimming stripped 4 bases from V and 15 bases from J, with 16 bases between. The CDR3: CASSEDSWGVFF. Here the CDR3 DNA reads TGCGCCAGCAGCGAGGACAGCTGGGGGGTGTTTTTT.

This rearrangement joins TRBV29-1 to TRBJ2-1; the D gene could be TRBD1 or TRBD2 (5 bases each). CDR3 length: 14 amino acids. Trimming pared 3 bases from V and 0 bases from J, leaving 9 bases between. The germline CDR1 and CDR2 sequences are SQVTM and ANQGSEA. Written as DNA, the CDR3 is TGCAGCGTTGAGGGGACGCCCTCCTACAATGAGCAGTTCTTC. This sequence encodes CSVEGTPSYNEQFF.

This chain connects TRBV15 to TRBJ2-2; the D call may be TRBD1 or TRBD2 (5 bases each). Trimming left V 5 bases short and J 2 bases short, with 15 bases between. Germline lookup yields CDR1 LNHNV and CDR2 YYDKDF (reference sequence). This CDR3 is 16 amino acids long. The CDR3 here is CATSGQGRLNTGELFF. The CDR3 region has the DNA TGTGCCACCAGCGGCCAGGGACGGTTAAACACCGGGGAGCTGTTTTTT.

The chain combines TRBV19 with TRBJ2-2; TRBD1 is a possible D gene (6 bases). This CDR3 contains 18 residues. Per the germline V gene, CDR1 is LNHDA and CDR2 is SQIVND (reference sequence). Trimming pared 8 bases from V and 6 bases from J, leaving 28 bases between. The DNA of the CDR3 is TGTGCCAGTCGCTGGGGGCAGGGAAGAGCAGGGGCCCCCGGGGAGCTGTTTTTT. It is translated as CASRWGQGRAGAPGELFF.

This chain connects TRBV5-4 to TRBJ1-5, with 7 nucleotides matching TRBD1. The CDR3 is 14 residues long. The trim removed 4 bases at V and 1 base at J, leaving 2 bases unmatched. Germline lookup yields CDR1 SGHNT and CDR2 YYREEE (reference sequence). CDR3 coding DNA: TGTGCCAGCAGCATGGGACAGAGCAATCAGCCCCAGCATTTT. Amino acid sequence: CASSMGQSNQPQHF.

V and J are TRBV9 and TRBJ1-2; the match to TRBD1 covers 8 bases. Trimming at V came to 2 bases and at J to 7 bases, leaving 7 bases not matched to a gene. CDR3 size: 14 residues. CDR1 and CDR2 (germline): SGDLS, YYNGEE. The CDR3 is CASSVQTGDRGYTF. The CDR3 DNA reads TGTGCCAGCAGCGTCCAGACAGGGGATCGTGGCTACACCTTC. Supplemented by reference TRBV9 and TRBJ1-2, the full variable domain reads DSGVTQTPKHLITATGQRVTLRCSPRSGDLSVYWYQQSLDQGLQFLIQYYNGEERAKGNILERFSAQQFPDLHSELNLSSLELGDSALYFCASSVQTGDRGYTFGSGTRLTVV.

The J gene is TRBJ1-5, the V gene TRBV2; D may be TRBD1 (5 bases). Germline V gives CDR1 SNHLY, CDR2 FYNNEI. CDR3 length equals 13 residues. The V and J ends lost 8 bases and 4 bases respectively, with 12 bases between them. The CDR3 sequence: CASVRGGNQPQHF. The CDR3 nucleotides read TGTGCCAGCGTCCGGGGGGGGAATCAGCCCCAGCATTTT.

This clone was detected only once. The chain couples TRBV28 to TRBJ1-6, with 10 positions matching TRBD1. CDR3 length: 18 residues. V lost 3 bases to trimming and J lost 5 bases; unmatched junction nucleotides: 10. CDR1 and CDR2 (germline): MDHEN, SYDVKM. In DNA, the CDR3 is TGTGCCAGCAGTTTCTTCCCCGGGACAGGGGACAATAATTCACCCCTCCACTTT. Protein: CASSFFPGTGDNNSPLHF. Full variable domain (rest looked up from reference TRBV28 and TRBJ1-6): DVKVTQSSRYLVKRTGEKVFLECVQDMDHENMFWYRQDPGLGLRLIYFSYDVKMKEKGDIPEGYSVSREKKERFSLILESASTNQTSMYLCASSFFPGTGDNNSPLHFGNGTRLTVT.

The chain combines TRBV10-2 with TRBJ2-7; TRBD1 is a possible D gene (6 bases). Germline V gene lookup returns CDR1 WSHSY and CDR2 SAAADI. Trimming took off 2 bases at V and 0 bases at J, with 8 bases between the two ends. The CDR3 length is 14 residues. CDR3 protein: CASSERGSSYEQYF. In nucleotides, the CDR3 is TGCGCCAGCAGTGAGAGGGGGAGCTCCTACGAGCAGTACTTC.

J is TRBJ1-5 and V is TRBV27; possible D gene TRBD1, 6 bases. Between the trimmed V and J ends, which lost 2 bases and 4 bases, there was a span of 12 bases. The germline gives CDR1 MNHEY, CDR2 SMNVEV (reference sequence). This CDR3 is built from 15 residues. The chain's CDR3 is CASSLGGAVNQPQHF. CDR3 DNA: TGTGCCAGCAGTTTAGGGGGGGCTGTAAATCAGCCCCAGCATTTT.

V is TRBV5-1 and J is TRBJ2-2; 9 bases fit TRBD2. V shed 2 bases, J shed 7 bases, and the junction held 6 bases outside the gene matches. The CDR3 contains 15 residues. The V gene's germline CDR1 is SGHRS and CDR2 YFSETQ. The CDR3 is CASSFGGGAVGELFF. In DNA form, the CDR3 reads TGCGCCAGCAGCTTTGGCGGGGGGGCTGTCGGGGAGCTGTTTTTT.

The genes are TRBV30 and TRBJ1-5; D gene unclear. Germline CDR1 reads GTSNPN; CDR2 reads SVGIG (reference sequence). There are 12 residues in the CDR3. The V and J ends lost 0 bases and 4 bases respectively, with 4 bases between them. In nucleotides, the CDR3 is TGTGCCTGGAGTGTATATAATCAGCCCCAGCATTTT. Translating it yields CAWSVYNQPQHF.

V usage is TRBV30 and J usage is TRBJ1-2; D might be TRBD1 (5 bases). Germline CDR1 reads GTSNPN; CDR2 reads SVGIG (reference sequence). With 8 bases removed from V and 6 bases from J, the gap between germline ends came to 22 bases. CDR3 size: 14 residues. CDR3: CAGGLAGKINGYTF. For the CDR3, the DNA is TGTGCCGGAGGGTTGGCAGGGAAAATTAATGGCTACACCTTC.

Details on this clone: One junction end disagrees with the germline gene, perhaps due to a read error. The chain has TRBV30 and TRBJ2-2; weak D call: TRBD2 (7 bases). The germline V gene encodes CDR1 GTSNPN and CDR2 SVGIG (reference sequence). There are 16 residues in the CDR3. CDR3 nucleotide sequence: TGTGCCTGGAGTGTACCCCGCGGGGGCCTCCCCGGAGAGCTGTTTTTT. It specifies CAWSVPRGGLPGELFF. The variable domain in full, with the rest retrieved from reference TRBV30 and TRBJ2-2, is SQTIHQWPATLVQPVGSPLSLECTVEGTSNPNLYWYRQAAGRGLQLLFYSVGIGQISSEVPQNLSASRPQDRQFILSSKKLLLSDSGFYLCAWSVPRGGLPGELFFGEGSRLTVL.

The rearrangement uses TRBV6-1 and TRBJ1-2; D gene ambiguous. The CDR3 consists of 12 residues. Germline V lookup: CDR1 MNHNS, CDR2 SASEGT. Trimming left V 10 bases short and J 2 bases short, with 11 bases between. CDR3 sequence reads: CATARVNYGYTF. The DNA for the CDR3 is TGTGCCACCGCTCGGGTCAACTATGGCTACACCTTC.

This clone was counted between two and nine times. The chain links TRBV28 to TRBJ1-1; no reliable D call. The V gene's germline CDR1 is MDHEN and CDR2 SYDVKM. The CDR3 length is 11 residues. V was clipped by 6 bases and J by 2 bases, with 4 bases between them. The CDR3 region is CASSDNTEAFF. The CDR3 nucleotides read TGTGCCAGCAGCGATAACACTGAAGCTTTCTTT.

J is TRBJ1-4 and V is TRBV2, with no clear D. V was shortened by 10 bases and J by 11 bases, with 11 bases between the two germline ends. CDR3 size: 10 residues. Germline V lookup: CDR1 SNHLY, CDR2 FYNNEI. In DNA, the CDR3 is TGTGCCACCTACCGAGGGAAACTGTTTTTT. It translates to CATYRGKLFF.

The V and J genes are TRBV6-1 and TRBJ2-7; 9 nucleotides line up with TRBD1. The CDR3 is 13 amino acids. The V gene's germline CDR1 is MNHNS and CDR2 SASEGT. Unmatched junction bases numbered 7, after V lost 7 bases and J lost 6 bases. The CDR3 loop is CASTRDRVSEQYF. The CDR3 coding sequence is TGTGCCAGCACCCGGGACAGGGTCTCCGAGCAGTACTTC.

V usage is TRBV15 and J usage is TRBJ1-3; D perhaps matches TRBD1 (5 bases). In germline, CDR1 is LNHNV, CDR2 YYDKDF (reference sequence). V lost 0 bases and J lost 2, with 11 bases in between. The CDR3 is 16 residues long. Written as DNA, the CDR3 is TGTGCCACCAGCAGAGATCGGGGGAGGACTGGAAACACCATATATTTT. This sequence encodes CATSRDRGRTGNTIYF.

The V and J genes are TRBV7-3 and TRBJ2-7; D not certain. V gave up 3 bases and J gave up 7 bases, with 7 bases separating them. The CDR3 is 11 residues long. Germline V lookup: CDR1 SGHTA, CDR2 FQGTGA. CDR3 sequence reads: CASSFGKEQYF. CDR3 sequence (DNA): TGTGCCAGCAGCTTTGGGAAGGAGCAGTACTTC.